A single sample gave rise to the 21 T cell receptor beta chains below, sequenced in a study of CD8+CD57+ T cells in acquired aplastic anemia. Genomic DNA constituted the template upon which TCR beta VDJ and CDR3 profiling was performed. One entry per CDR3 protein, called by TCRdb with MiXCR from the reads. The repertoire consists of around 180,000 distinct CDR3 sequences, with 45% to 60% occurring once and the leading ten covering 13%. CD8+CD57+ cell expansion, shown by flow cytometry, had occurred in the patients selected for sequencing. The sequenced material came from sorted CD4+, CD8+, or CD8+CD57+ T cells (not recorded which) from PBMCs. The receptor set was obtained from a human donor with aplastic anemia.

The V and J genes are TRBV12-3 or TRBV12-4 and TRBJ1-2; D ambiguous. V was clipped by 6 bases and J by 1 base, with 9 bases between them. The CDR3 is made up of 13 amino acids. CDR3 nucleotide sequence: TGTGCCAGCAGCGAACAGATTAACTATGGCTACACCTTC. Its protein is CASSEQINYGYTF.

To note about this clonotype: Given a much more abundant clone one base away, this may be a read error. J is TRBJ1-6 and V is TRBV5-4; D unclear. CDR1 is SGHNT and CDR2 is YYREEE in the germline V gene (reference sequence). The CDR3 is 13 amino acids. This chain's CDR3 is CASSKQFNSPPHF. CDR3 DNA: TGTGCCAGCAGTAAACAGTTTAATTCACCCCCCCACTTT.

This chain uses TRBV2 with TRBJ2-5; the match to TRBD2 covers 11 bases. Germline-derived CDR1 and CDR2 are SNHLY and FYNNEI. The CDR3 consists of 15 residues. With V trimmed by 8 bases and J by 4 bases, 9 bases remained unmatched. The CDR3 DNA sequence: TGTGCCAGCGGAGGAGTTAGCGGGGGGGGAGAGACCCAGTACTTC. It translates to CASGGVSGGGETQYF.

The chain has TRBV19 and TRBJ2-1, with 7 bases aligning to TRBD1. J lost 0 bases, V lost 10 bases, and 6 bases had no gene match. The CDR3 consists of 14 residues. CDR1 is LNHDA, CDR2 SQIVND, per germline (reference sequence). CDR3 in amino acids: CATANRGSYNEQFF. In nucleotides, the CDR3 is TGTGCCACCGCGAACAGGGGCTCCTACAATGAGCAGTTCTTC.

This clonotype was detected ten times or more. This chain uses TRBV9 with TRBJ2-7; D ambiguous. This CDR3 has 13 amino acids. Germline CDR1 reads SGDLS; CDR2 reads YYNGEE. Trimming left V 4 bases short and J 4 bases short, with 12 bases between. The CDR3 DNA is TGTGCCAGCAGCACGACACCTGATTACGAGCAGTACTTC. The encoded protein is CASSTTPDYEQYF.

The chain is built from TRBV20-1 and TRBJ1-6; no clear D. This CDR3 spans 15 amino acids. With 6 bases removed from V and 7 bases from J, the gap between germline ends came to 19 bases. CDR1 is DFQATT, CDR2 SNEGSKA, per germline (reference sequence). CDR3 bases: TGCAGTGCCGCCGCTACAGTCGGTGGAAATTCACCCCTCCACTTT. Its protein product is CSAAATVGGNSPLHF.

This clonotype turned up a few times. This chain connects TRBV3-1 to TRBJ2-3; D ambiguous. CDR1 is LGHDT and CDR2 is YNNKEL in the germline V gene (reference sequence). V was clipped by 3 bases and J by 2 bases, with 12 bases between them. This CDR3 contains 15 residues. The CDR3 loop reads CASSQMSISTDTQYF. The CDR3 DNA follows: TGTGCCAGCAGCCAGATGTCCATTTCCACAGATACGCAGTATTTT.

The rearrangement joins TRBV15 to TRBJ2-7; a weak D match, TRBD1 (5 bases). The V end was cut by 0 bases, the J end by 4 bases, with 10 bases between. Germline CDR1 and CDR2: LNHNV and YYDKDF (reference sequence). This CDR3 region has 14 residues. This CDR3 is CATSREGQGYEQYF. Here the CDR3 DNA reads TGTGCCACCAGCAGAGAAGGGCAGGGATACGAGCAGTACTTC. Full variable domain (outside the CDR3, taken from reference TRBV15 and TRBJ2-7): DAMVIQNPRYQVTQFGKPVTLSCSQTLNHNVMYWYQQKSSQAPKLLFHYYDKDFNNEADTPDNFQSRRPNTSFCFLDIRSPGLGDTAMYLCATSREGQGYEQYFGPGTRLTVT.

Notes on this clonotype: A read error may account for a junction end that differs from germline. The gene calls are TRBV2 and TRBJ2-3; a possible D gene is TRBD2 (7 bases). The germline V gene encodes CDR1 SNHLY and CDR2 FYNNEI. This CDR3 is 14 amino acids long. The DNA of the CDR3 is TGTGCCAGCAGCTGGGGGGGGGACACAGATACGCAGTATTTC. It encodes CASSWGGDTDTQYF. The whole variable domain, filled in from reference TRBV2 and TRBJ2-3, reads EPEVTQTPSHQVTQMGQEVILRCVPISNHLYFYWYRQILGQKVEFLVSFYNNEISEKSEIFDDQFSVERPDGSNFTLKIRSTKLEDSAMYFCASSWGGDTDTQYFGPGTRLTVL.

This clonotype was picked up a small number of times. CDR3 sequence reads: CASSLDRDYEQYF. The CDR3 region has the DNA TGTGCCAGTAGTCTCGACAGGGACTACGAGCAGTACTTC. The V and J genes are TRBV19 and TRBJ2-7, with 7 bases that match TRBD1. The CDR3 spans 13 residues. The V gene end was trimmed by 5 bases and the J gene end by 3 bases; junction bases not matched to a gene: 4. The germline V gene has CDR1 LNHDA and CDR2 SQIVND (reference sequence).

Ten or more counts support this clonotype. The chain is built from TRBV25-1 and TRBJ2-7, with TRBD2 matching 11 bases. In germline, CDR1 is MGHDK, CDR2 SYGVNS. J gave up 3 bases and V 2 bases, and 3 bases lay outside the gene matches. The CDR3 has 15 amino acids. CDR3 coding DNA: TGTGCCAGCAGTGAAGTGGGGACTAGCGGCTACGAGCAGTACTTC. It is translated as CASSEVGTSGYEQYF.

As to this clonotype: A junction end diverges from the germline sequence, so it may reflect a read error. The chain recombines TRBV2 with TRBJ1-2, with D uncertain. This CDR3 has 15 amino acids. Germline V gene lookup returns CDR1 SNHLY and CDR2 FYNNEI. The CDR3 loop is CASSEVLVAAYGYTF. In nucleotides, the CDR3 is TGCGCCAGCAGTGAAGTGCTTGTGGCAGCCTATGGCTACACCTTC.

V is TRBV11-2 and J is TRBJ2-1; D is uncertain. The CDR3 contains 14 residues. Germline CDR1 SGHAT, CDR2 FQNNGV. V was shortened by 6 bases and J by 6 bases, with 15 bases between the two germline ends. The CDR3 DNA sequence: TGTGCCAGCAGTTTAAGATACACGACCAATGAGCAGTTCTTC. This gives the protein CASSLRYTTNEQFF.

As DNA, the CDR3 is TGCGCCAGCAGCCCGGGGGACAATGAGCAGTTCTTC. This codes for CASSPGDNEQFF. This chain connects TRBV5-1 to TRBJ2-1, with D perhaps TRBD2 (6 bases). The CDR3 sequence is 12 residues long. Trimming took off 4 bases at V and 5 bases at J, with 7 bases between the two ends. The germline V gene encodes CDR1 SGHRS and CDR2 YFSETQ.

This clonotype was counted many times. The V and J genes are TRBV5-1 and TRBJ1-1; D is unresolved. From germline, CDR1 is SGHRS and CDR2 YFSETQ. The CDR3 spans 13 residues. The V gene lost 7 bases and the J gene lost 2 bases, with 12 bases spanning the gap. CDR3 protein: CASLEQPNTEAFF. CDR3 nucleotides: TGCGCCAGCCTCGAACAGCCAAACACTGAAGCTTTCTTT. Together with reference TRBV5-1 and TRBJ1-1, the CDR3 gives the full variable domain: KAGVTQTPRYLIKTRGQQVTLSCSPISGHRSVSWYQQTPGQGLQFLFEYFSETQRNKGNFPGRFSGRQFSNSRSEMNVSTLELGDSALYLCASLEQPNTEAFFGQGTRLTVV.

V usage is TRBV7-2 and J usage is TRBJ2-7; 8 bases agree with TRBD1. CDR1 SGHTA and CDR2 FQGNSA come from the germline V gene. The CDR3 sequence is 15 residues long. V lost 4 bases and J lost 2; bases outside the gene matches: 7. CDR3 sequence reads: CASSSGQGNAYEQYF. CDR3 nucleotide sequence: TGTGCCAGCAGCTCCGGACAGGGAAATGCCTACGAGCAGTACTTC.

The sample holds many counts of this clonotype. This sequence joins TRBV9 and TRBJ2-3; no clear D gene. CDR3 length equals 16 residues. Trimming removed 0 bases at V and 0 bases at J, with 11 bases between. Germline lookup yields CDR1 SGDLS and CDR2 YYNGEE. The CDR3 sequence: CASSVAPSTSTDTQYF. CDR3 in DNA: TGTGCCAGCAGCGTAGCTCCTTCCACTAGCACAGATACGCAGTATTTT.

This clonotype was seen a handful of times. V is TRBV6-1 and J is TRBJ1-6; D is ambiguous. CDR3 size: 14 residues. Germline V gene sequence: CDR1 MNHNS, CDR2 SASEGT. Trimming took 7 bases from V and 6 from J, leaving 13 bases between them. CDR3 protein: CASTASRPNSPLHF. CDR3 in DNA: TGTGCCAGCACGGCTTCACGGCCTAATTCACCCCTCCACTTT.

The chain links TRBV6-2 or TRBV6-3 to TRBJ2-2, with 7 bases matching TRBD1. Trimming removed 10 bases from V and 3 bases from J; junction bases left unmatched: 8. This CDR3 contains 14 residues. Germline CDR1 and CDR2: MNHEY and SVGEGT. The CDR3 DNA is TGTGCCACTTCGACGGGACAGCACACCGGGGAGCTGTTTTTT. Residues: CATSTGQHTGELFF.

The chain recombines TRBV7-9 with TRBJ2-7; D is perhaps TRBD1 (5 bases). Trimming removed 2 bases from V and 2 bases from J, with 13 bases in between. The CDR3 is 15 residues long. Germline V CDR1 and CDR2: SEHNR, FQNEAQ (reference sequence). The CDR3 DNA follows: TGTGCCAGCAGCTTATTCCAGGGCGATACCTACGAGCAGTACTTC. Protein product: CASSLFQGDTYEQYF.

Many counts were recorded for this clonotype. This chain joins TRBV7-8 and TRBJ1-3, with a possible D match to TRBD1 (5 bases). V lost 5 bases and J 0 bases, leaving 17 bases between the germline ends. Germline CDR1 reads SGHVS; CDR2 reads FQNEAQ. The CDR3 is 17 residues long. This CDR3 reads CASSARGASNSGNTIYF. In DNA form, the CDR3 reads TGTGCCAGCAGCGCGCGAGGGGCCTCGAACTCTGGAAACACCATATATTTT. The whole variable domain, filled in from reference TRBV7-8 and TRBJ1-3, reads GAGVSQSPRYKVAKRGQDVALRCDPISGHVSLFWYQQALGQGPEFLTYFQNEAQLDKSGLPSDRFFAERPEGSVSTLKIQRTQQEDSAVYLCASSARGASNSGNTIYFGEGSWLTVV.